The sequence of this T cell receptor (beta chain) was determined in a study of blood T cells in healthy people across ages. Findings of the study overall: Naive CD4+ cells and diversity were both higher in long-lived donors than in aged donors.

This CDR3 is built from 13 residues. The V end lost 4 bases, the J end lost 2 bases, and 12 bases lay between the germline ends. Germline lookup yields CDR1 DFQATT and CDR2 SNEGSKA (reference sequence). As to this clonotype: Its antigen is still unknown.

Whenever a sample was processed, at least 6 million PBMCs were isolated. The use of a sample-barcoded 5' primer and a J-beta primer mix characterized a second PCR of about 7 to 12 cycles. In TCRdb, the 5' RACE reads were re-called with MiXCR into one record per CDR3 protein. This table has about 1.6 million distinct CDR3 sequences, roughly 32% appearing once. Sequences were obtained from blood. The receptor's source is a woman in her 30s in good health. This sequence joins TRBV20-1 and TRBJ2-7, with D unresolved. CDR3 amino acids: CSATSGLPYEQYF. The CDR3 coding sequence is TGCAGTGCTACTTCCGGGCTTCCCTACGAGCAGTACTTC.